Following are 11 T cell receptor beta chains from one sample sequenced in a study of regulatory T cells in long-lasting Graves disease (dated by TCRdb to the early 2020s). Libraries were constructed by multiplex PCR. TCRdb records Illumina HiSeq 4000 as the sequencer. iRepertoire HTBI primers and Arm-PCR amplification of CDR3 regions were used to construct TCR beta libraries. Using fastp trimming at Q25 and MiXCR clonotype assembly, TCRdb reanalyzed the public sequencing data and kept in-frame beta chains. Each CDR3 protein appears once, grouped with its most common genes and DNA. The sample has around 400,000 distinct CDR3 sequences on record, less than 25% of them singletons. Roughly 28% of the sample comes from the top ten. The time point tag for this specimen amounts to: persistent/refractory GD, antithyroid drugs over 5 years with positive TRAb. For both TCR sequencing and RNA sequencing, RNA was extracted from PBMCs in TRIzol.

Sequenced here: peripheral blood mononuclear cells (PBMCs), sampled when the disease was refractory, from a patient treated with antithyroid drugs. These receptors were collected from a female donor with Graves disease.

There are many counts of this clonotype. The chain is built from TRBV29-1 and TRBJ2-7; possibly TRBD1 for D (6 bases). V shed 1 base and J shed 1 base, with 20 bases lying between them. This CDR3 contains 17 residues. Germline lookup yields CDR1 SQVTM and CDR2 ANQGSEA. The DNA of the CDR3 is TGCAGCGTTGAAGCCCTCAGGAGAGGGGGAAGTTCCTACGAGCAGTACTTC. Its protein is CSVEALRRGGSSYEQYF.

The V and J genes are TRBV5-1 and TRBJ2-7; D not resolved. V was trimmed by 0 bases and J by 3 bases, leaving 7 bases between them. The CDR3 is 13 residues long. Germline V CDR1 and CDR2: SGHRS, YFSETQ. Here the CDR3 DNA reads TGCGCCAGCAGCTTGGGGGCAGGCTACGAGCAGTACTTC. It yields the protein CASSLGAGYEQYF.

This clonotype was counted between two and nine times. CDR3 loop: CATSVPGQGKAFF. DNA for the CDR3: TGTGCCACCTCTGTCCCGGGACAGGGAAAAGCTTTCTTT. This chain links TRBV6-1 with TRBJ1-1, with 9 bases that match TRBD1. CDR3 length equals 13 residues. After removal of 10 bases from V and 9 bases from J, the junction contained 12 bases not matched to a gene. Germline V gene data show CDR1 as MNHNS and CDR2 as SASEGT.

To note about this clonotype: This may come from a read error, since a much larger clone is one base off. This CDR3 is missing its conserved last phenylalanine or tryptophan, likely due to a read error. This rearrangement joins TRBV12-3 or TRBV12-4 to TRBJ2-7; 11 positions agree with TRBD1. CDR3 length: 15 residues. V was pared by 6 bases and J by 1 base, with 5 bases of the junction left unmatched. CDR3 sequence: CASRAGTGGSYEQYS. The CDR3 coding sequence is TGTGCCAGCAGGGCCGGGACAGGGGGATCCTACGAGCAGTACTCC.

The sample holds a few counts of this clonotype. Given a much more abundant clone one base away, this may be a read error. The chain combines TRBV6-2 or TRBV6-3 with TRBJ1-1, with 8 bases lining up with TRBD1. V shed 11 bases, J shed 10 bases, and the junction held 9 bases outside the gene matches. The CDR3 has 11 residues. Looked up from germline, CDR1 is MNHEY and CDR2 is SVGEGT. Written as DNA, the CDR3 is TGTGCCGGCACGGACAGGGTTATAGCTTTCTTT. It is translated as CAGTDRVIAFF.

The chain joins TRBV7-9 to TRBJ2-5, with no clear D. CDR3 length equals 16 residues. Between the trimmed V and J ends, which lost 5 bases and 4 bases, there was a span of 20 bases. The germline V gene has CDR1 SEHNR and CDR2 FQNEAQ (reference sequence). The CDR3 reads CASSPSAKTSRETQYF. In DNA, the CDR3 is TGTGCCAGCAGCCCATCAGCGAAGACTTCAAGAGAGACCCAGTACTTC.

The table lists this clonotype with many counts. The genes are TRBV11-1 and TRBJ1-1; D possibly corresponds to TRBD1 (6 bases). Trimming removed 5 bases from V and 4 bases from J, with 14 bases in between. This CDR3 region has 14 residues. The germline V gene encodes CDR1 SGHAT and CDR2 FQDESV (reference sequence). The DNA of the CDR3 is TGTGCCAGCAGCCCTCGAGTAGGGGGCACTGAAGCTTTCTTT. It specifies CASSPRVGGTEAFF.

This clonotype appeared a single time. This chain joins TRBV20-1 and TRBJ2-7; TRBD2 matches 16 bases. The CDR3 consists of 19 residues. Germline V gives CDR1 DFQATT, CDR2 SNEGSKA (reference sequence). V shed 3 bases and J 2 bases; nucleotides not matched to a gene: 13. CDR3 sequence (DNA): TGCAGTGCTAGCCCCCCACCCGGGACTAGCGGGAGGGCCACCTACGAGCAGTACTTC. This codes for CSASPPPGTSGRATYEQYF.

This clonotype showed up many times. This chain joins TRBV6-2 or TRBV6-3 and TRBJ1-5, with 8 bases lining up with TRBD1. The CDR3 length is 15 residues. Germline V gene sequence: CDR1 MNHEY, CDR2 SVGEGT. Trimming at V came to 2 bases and at J to 5 bases, leaving 5 bases not matched to a gene. CDR3 region: CASSYRDRGYQPQHF. CDR3 coding DNA: TGTGCCAGCAGTTACCGAGACAGGGGATATCAGCCCCAGCATTTT.

Comments on this clonotype: A much larger clone sits a single nucleotide away, making a read error possible. This rearrangement joins TRBV28 to TRBJ1-1; D remains ambiguous. Germline CDR1 and CDR2: MDHEN and SYDVKM. V was clipped by 8 bases and J by 4 bases, with 14 bases between them. The CDR3 extends over 13 amino acids. CDR3 loop: CASFRVLSTEAFF. In nucleotides, the CDR3 is TGTGCCAGCTTCAGAGTTCTCAGCACTGAAGCTTTCTTT.

This clonotype was observed many times. V usage is TRBV28 and J usage is TRBJ2-7; 8 nucleotides line up with TRBD2. The V and J ends lost 6 bases and 4 bases, in that order; junction bases with no gene match: 8. This CDR3 has 14 amino acids. Germline CDR1 is MDHEN and CDR2 is SYDVKM. CDR3 protein: CASSESGRSYEQYF. The CDR3 DNA follows: TGTGCCAGCAGCGAGAGCGGGAGAAGTTACGAGCAGTACTTC.